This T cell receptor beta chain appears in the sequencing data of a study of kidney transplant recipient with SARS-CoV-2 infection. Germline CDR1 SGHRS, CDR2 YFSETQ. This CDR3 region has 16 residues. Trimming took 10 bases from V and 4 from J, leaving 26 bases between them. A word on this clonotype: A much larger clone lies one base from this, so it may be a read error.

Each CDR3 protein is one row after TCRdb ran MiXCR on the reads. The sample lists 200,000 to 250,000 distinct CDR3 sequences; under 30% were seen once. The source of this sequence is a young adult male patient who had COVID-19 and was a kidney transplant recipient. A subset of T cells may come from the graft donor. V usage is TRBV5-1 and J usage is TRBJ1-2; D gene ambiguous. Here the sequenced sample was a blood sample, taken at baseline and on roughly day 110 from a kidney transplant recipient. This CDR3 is CAGCTQSVRKTYGYTF. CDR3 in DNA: TGCGCCGGCTGCACGCAATCGGTTCGAAAGACCTATGGCTACACCTTC.